One T cell receptor (beta chain) is described in this entry. At study entry, adolescents had tuberculin skin tests and IGRA screening. The germline V and J ends were trimmed by 2 bases and 5 bases, with 6 bases remaining between them. Germline lookup yields CDR1 GTSNPN and CDR2 SVGIG (reference sequence). This CDR3 spans 11 amino acids. Assay: immunoSEQ multiplex PCR; the TCRdb copy retains only in-frame clones and omits some. The table lists roughly 45,000 clones, roughly 94% of them singletons. The data derive from a study of T cells in tuberculosis. On the study more broadly: A South African cohort included IGRA-negative adolescents, latently infected IGRA-positive adolescents and adults with active tuberculosis.

The origin of this receptor is a donor between 10 and 35 years old with latent tuberculosis or without tuberculosis infection. Some clones in this sample may be carry-over from other donors' samples. The chain employs TRBV30 and TRBJ2-5; no definite D call. Sequencing was carried out using PBMCs. CDR3 in amino acids: CAWSNRETQYF. CDR3 DNA sequence: TGTGCCTGGAGTAACCGGGAGACCCAGTACTTC.